One sample yielded the 32 T cell receptor beta chains listed below, sequenced in a study of T cell repertoires in ileal Crohn's disease. As for time point: inflamed ileum from the surgical specimen. Assay: immunoSEQ multiplex PCR; the TCRdb copy retains only in-frame clones and omits some. The sample yields approximately 5,400 clones, around 80% seen once. Sample: ileal tissue. The receptors here all came from an adult with Crohn's disease.

This sequence joins TRBV11-1 and TRBJ2-5, with D perhaps being TRBD1 or TRBD2 (5 bases each). V lost 6 bases to trimming and J lost 3 bases, with 11 bases between them. The CDR3 length is 13 residues. Germline CDR1 is SGHAT and CDR2 is FQDESV (reference sequence). CDR3 DNA: TGTGCCAGCAGTAGGGACGGAAAAGAGACCCAGTACTTC. Protein sequence: CASSRDGKETQYF.

This chain connects TRBV30 to TRBJ2-5; TRBD2 matches 7 bases. The V and J ends lost 3 bases and 2 bases, in that order; junction bases with no gene match: 3. Germline V gene sequence: CDR1 GTSNPN, CDR2 SVGIG (reference sequence). The CDR3 spans 13 residues. CDR3 loop: CAWSSGNQETQYF. The CDR3 coding sequence is TGTGCCTGGAGCAGCGGGAATCAAGAGACCCAGTACTTC.

The chain joins TRBV7-9 to TRBJ1-4; D is undetermined. V was pared by 5 bases and J by 4 bases, with 8 bases between. Per germline, CDR1 SEHNR and CDR2 FQNEAQ (reference sequence). The CDR3 spans 13 residues. CDR3 nucleotides: TGTGCCAGCAGCAGGGCCTTTAATGAAAAACTGTTTTTT. Amino acid sequence: CASSRAFNEKLFF.

The V call is TRBV7-9, the J call TRBJ2-2; D is unresolved. The germline V gene has CDR1 SEHNR and CDR2 FQNEAQ (reference sequence). This CDR3 has 11 amino acids. The V gene lost 5 bases and the J gene lost 10 bases, with 8 bases spanning the gap. CDR3 sequence: CASSPRSELFF. CDR3 DNA sequence: TGTGCCAGCAGCCCACGATCGGAGCTGTTTTTT. Full variable domain (missing parts from reference TRBV7-9 and TRBJ2-2): DTGVSQNPRHKITKRGQNVTFRCDPISEHNRLYWYRQTLGQGPEFLTYFQNEAQLEKSRLLSDRFSAERPKGSFSTLEIQRTEQGDSAMYLCASSPRSELFFGEGSRLTVL.

This clone was observed a few times. The chain joins TRBV14 to TRBJ2-3; perhaps TRBD2 as D (6 bases). V lost 4 bases and J 1 base, leaving 15 bases between the germline ends. This CDR3 is built from 16 residues. CDR1 and CDR2 (germline): SGHDN, FVKESK. This chain's CDR3 is CASSPYQTGGTDTQYF. CDR3 nucleotide sequence: TGTGCCAGCAGCCCCTATCAGACGGGGGGCACAGATACGCAGTATTTT.

The chain uses TRBV6-5 and TRBJ2-7, with TRBD2 matching over 7 bases. The CDR3 totals 15 residues. V gave up 5 bases and J gave up 4 bases; unmatched junction bases: 11. Per the germline V gene, CDR1 is MNHEY and CDR2 is SVGAGI. DNA for the CDR3: TGTGCCAGCAGTCGACTAGCTGGTCGCGGATACGAGCAGTACTTC. It specifies CASSRLAGRGYEQYF.

The chain carries TRBV6-1 and TRBJ1-5; 11 positions match TRBD1. Germline V CDR1 and CDR2: MNHNS, SASEGT. Trimming removed 4 bases from V and 6 bases from J; junction bases left unmatched: 8. This CDR3 contains 16 residues. CDR3 protein: CASSARTGGGGQPQHF. The CDR3 DNA follows: TGTGCCAGCAGTGCACGGACAGGGGGCGGAGGTCAGCCCCAGCATTTT.

The rearrangement joins TRBV11-3 to TRBJ2-2; D perhaps matches TRBD2 (6 bases). V gave up 7 bases and J gave up 5 bases, with 11 bases separating them. Germline CDR1 and CDR2: SGHNT and YENEEA. This CDR3 comprises 13 residues. The CDR3, as DNA: TGTGCCAGCACCTCCCGGGGGACCGGGGAGCTGTTTTTT. Translated, it gives CASTSRGTGELFF.

CDR3 sequence: CATSRGFNEKLFF. The CDR3 DNA sequence: TGTGCCACCAGCAGGGGATTTAATGAAAAACTGTTTTTT. This chain joins TRBV15 and TRBJ1-4, with D unresolved. The CDR3 consists of 13 residues. Trimming stripped 3 bases from V and 4 bases from J, with 6 bases between. Per germline, CDR1 LNHNV and CDR2 YYDKDF (reference sequence).

As DNA, the CDR3 is TGTGCCAGCAGCTCAGGTGTCAGCACAGATACGCAGTATTTT. This sequence encodes CASSSGVSTDTQYF. The V gene is TRBV7-2, the J gene TRBJ2-3; no clear D. CDR1 SGHTA and CDR2 FQGNSA come from the germline V gene. The CDR3 has 14 amino acids. V was clipped by 4 bases and J by 0 bases, with 8 bases between them.

This clone was seen more than once but under ten times. The CDR3 here is CSGQLPTDTQYF. CDR3 nucleotides: TGCAGCGGGCAATTACCCACAGATACGCAGTATTTT. The chain carries TRBV29-1 and TRBJ2-3, with D uncertain. CDR3 length: 12 residues. The ends were cut back, 7 bases at V and 2 bases at J, with 10 bases in the middle. Germline CDR1 SQVTM, CDR2 ANQGSEA.

The chain links TRBV10-1 to TRBJ2-3; D gene unclear. V lost 4 bases, J lost 2 bases, and 10 bases lay in between. The CDR3 sequence is 14 residues long. Germline assignment: CDR1 WNHNN and CDR2 SYGVQD (reference sequence). CDR3 in DNA: TGCGCCAGCAGTGGACAACTAATCACAGATACGCAGTATTTT. The encoded protein is CASSGQLITDTQYF.

This chain uses TRBV9 with TRBJ2-6, with D unclear. CDR1 is SGDLS and CDR2 is YYNGEE in the germline V gene. Trimming shortened V by 4 bases and J by 0 bases, and 5 bases separated the two germline ends. There are 14 residues in the CDR3. The CDR3 bases are TGTGCCAGCAGCCTCAGCTCTGGGGCCAACGTCCTGACTTTC. It translates to CASSLSSGANVLTF.

V gene TRBV11-2 combines with J gene TRBJ2-1; 10 nucleotides match TRBD2. This CDR3 contains 16 residues. V shed 4 bases and J 6 bases; nucleotides not matched to a gene: 9. CDR1 is SGHAT, CDR2 FQNNGV, per germline. In DNA form, the CDR3 reads TGTGCCAGCAGCTCAAGAAGCGGGAGGGCCATCAATGAGCAGTTCTTC. Its protein product is CASSSRSGRAINEQFF. Drawing the rest from reference TRBV11-2 and TRBJ2-1, the complete variable domain is EAGVAQSPRYKIIEKRQSVAFWCNPISGHATLYWYQQILGQGPKLLIQFQNNGVVDDSQLPKDRFSAERLKGVDSTLKIQPAKLEDSAVYLCASSSRSGRAINEQFFGPGTRLTVL.

The chain has TRBV19 and TRBJ1-6; possibly TRBD1 for D (5 bases). Looked up from germline, CDR1 is LNHDA and CDR2 is SQIVND (reference sequence). This CDR3 region has 13 residues. Trimming shortened V by 6 bases and J by 5 bases, and 8 bases separated the two germline ends. DNA for the CDR3: TGTGCCAGTAGGGGGGTAAATAATTCACCCCTCCACTTT. This translates into CASRGVNNSPLHF.

This chain uses TRBV19 with TRBJ2-6, with D possibly TRBD2 on 6 matching bases. The CDR3 has 16 amino acids. The germline V and J ends were trimmed by 4 bases and 1 base, with 11 bases remaining between them. The germline V gene encodes CDR1 LNHDA and CDR2 SQIVND (reference sequence). The CDR3 DNA reads as TGTGCCAGTAGTAAGAGGACTAATTCTGGGGCCAACGTCCTGACTTTC. This codes for CASSKRTNSGANVLTF.

The J gene is TRBJ2-2, the V gene TRBV27; 7 bases match TRBD2. In germline, CDR1 is MNHEY, CDR2 SMNVEV (reference sequence). The CDR3 totals 16 residues. The V gene end was trimmed by 4 bases and the J gene end by 2 bases; junction bases not matched to a gene: 7. CDR3 sequence: CASSWEGFGNTGELFF. The CDR3 DNA is TGTGCCAGCAGTTGGGAGGGGTTCGGAAACACCGGGGAGCTGTTTTTT.

This chain uses TRBV27 with TRBJ2-1; D perhaps matches TRBD2 (5 bases). Trimming removed 3 bases from V and 4 bases from J, with 22 bases in between. The CDR3 totals 18 residues. The germline V gene encodes CDR1 MNHEY and CDR2 SMNVEV (reference sequence). CDR3: CASSFPRGASPGYNEQFF. For the CDR3, the DNA is TGTGCCAGCAGTTTCCCCCGGGGAGCTAGTCCGGGATACAATGAGCAGTTCTTC.

CDR3 bases: TGCGCCAGCAAATCGGGGGGGCTCAGTTCCCACGAGCAGTACTTC. It translates to CASKSGGLSSHEQYF. This chain links TRBV5-1 with TRBJ2-7; TRBD2 matches 8 bases. Germline V lookup: CDR1 SGHRS, CDR2 YFSETQ. The V and J ends lost 6 bases and 5 bases, in that order; junction bases with no gene match: 13. CDR3 size: 15 residues.

The chain is built from TRBV5-4 and TRBJ2-5; D gene uncertain. V shed 0 bases and J shed 5 bases, with 11 bases lying between them. This CDR3 is 14 amino acids long. Looked up from germline, CDR1 is SGHNT and CDR2 is YYREEE (reference sequence). CDR3 amino acids: CASSLDLSGETQYF. The CDR3 coding sequence is TGTGCCAGCAGCTTGGACCTTTCTGGGGAGACCCAGTACTTC.

The rearrangement joins TRBV10-3 to TRBJ1-1; no clear D gene. Germline V gives CDR1 ENHRY, CDR2 SYGVKD. The V end was cut by 8 bases, the J end by 0 bases, with 13 bases between. The CDR3 runs to 14 residues. CDR3 bases: TGTGCCATCCAGAGGGATTACATGAACACTGAAGCTTTCTTT. Encoded protein: CAIQRDYMNTEAFF.

The genes are TRBV7-9 and TRBJ2-2, with 9 bases matching TRBD2. This CDR3 has 17 amino acids. CDR1 and CDR2 (germline): SEHNR, FQNEAQ (reference sequence). J was trimmed by 0 bases and V by 5 bases; bases with no gene match: 7. The CDR3 here is CASSGRLAATNTGELFF. The CDR3 nucleotides are TGTGCCAGCAGCGGAAGACTAGCGGCGACGAACACCGGGGAGCTGTTTTTT.

The V and J genes are TRBV12-5 and TRBJ1-6, with D perhaps matching TRBD1 (6 bases). V was shortened by 1 base and J by 13 bases, with 14 bases between the two germline ends. Germline V gives CDR1 LGHNT, CDR2 FRNRAP. The CDR3 sequence is 14 residues long. For the CDR3, the DNA is TGTGCTAGTGGTTTGGAGTCGGGTAGGGGGCCCCTCCACTTT. Protein product: CASGLESGRGPLHF.

This clone was seen a handful of times. The gene calls are TRBV6-1 and TRBJ2-7; 7 bases line up with TRBD1. Trimming cost V 3 bases and J 5 bases; bases outside gene matches: 13. This CDR3 region has 16 residues. Germline CDR1 and CDR2: MNHNS and SASEGT. CDR3 nucleotides: TGTGCCAGCAGTGATTTATACAGGGGAATTCATCACGAGCAGTACTTC. Translated: CASSDLYRGIHHEQYF.

The rearrangement uses TRBV7-9 and TRBJ2-7; 7 bases match TRBD1. Trimming at V came to 5 bases and at J to 3 bases, leaving 7 bases not matched to a gene. Germline V gene data show CDR1 as SEHNR and CDR2 as FQNEAQ (reference sequence). This CDR3 spans 14 amino acids. This chain's CDR3 is CASSLGTESYEQYF. CDR3 DNA: TGTGCCAGCAGCCTAGGGACAGAAAGCTACGAGCAGTACTTC.

This clone was observed a handful of times. This rearrangement joins TRBV5-1 to TRBJ2-1, with D unresolved. Looked up from germline, CDR1 is SGHRS and CDR2 is YFSETQ. The V end lost 3 bases, the J end lost 8 bases, and 12 bases lay between the germline ends. This CDR3 has 13 amino acids. CDR3 loop: CASSSGIRDEQFF. CDR3 DNA sequence: TGCGCCAGCAGCTCAGGTATTCGGGATGAGCAGTTCTTC.

This chain links TRBV6-5 with TRBJ1-2; D is possibly TRBD1 (6 bases). Per germline, CDR1 MNHEY and CDR2 SVGAGI. The V gene lost 5 bases and the J gene lost 4 bases, with 17 bases spanning the gap. The CDR3 runs to 15 residues. The CDR3, as DNA: TGTGCCAGCAGTCCACAGGGAAGGGGCGGCTATGGCTACACCTTC. It codes for CASSPQGRGGYGYTF.

This chain joins TRBV2 and TRBJ2-3; D perhaps matches TRBD2 (7 bases). The ends were cut back, 7 bases at V and 3 bases at J, with 17 bases in the middle. The CDR3 has 15 amino acids. CDR1 SNHLY and CDR2 FYNNEI come from the germline V gene. The CDR3 loop reads CASKPTGGRTDTQYF. The CDR3 region has the DNA TGTGCCAGCAAGCCGACGGGGGGCCGTACAGATACGCAGTATTTT.

J is TRBJ1-2 and V is TRBV19, with D tentatively TRBD1 (5 bases). This CDR3 spans 14 amino acids. Looked up from germline, CDR1 is LNHDA and CDR2 is SQIVND (reference sequence). Trimming shortened V by 8 bases and J by 4 bases, and 17 bases separated the two germline ends. The CDR3 DNA is TGTGCCAGTGTATTGGGGCGAGGCACCTATGGCTACACCTTC. This codes for CASVLGRGTYGYTF.

The chain has TRBV28 and TRBJ2-3; 8 bases are shared with TRBD2. CDR1 and CDR2 from the germline V gene are MDHEN and SYDVKM. The length of the CDR3 is 14 residues. With 6 bases clipped from V and 1 base from J, the junction kept 3 bases outside the gene matches. The CDR3 spells CASSGGVGTDTQYF. CDR3 bases: TGTGCCAGCAGCGGGGGGGTAGGCACAGATACGCAGTATTTT.

This rearrangement joins TRBV19 to TRBJ2-3; D is perhaps TRBD1 (6 bases). Trimming removed 11 bases from V and 6 bases from J, with 30 bases in between. In germline, CDR1 is LNHDA, CDR2 SQIVND (reference sequence). This CDR3 has 17 amino acids. The CDR3 bases are TGTGCCGAAGACAGGTTCCACGGCATTTTTTGTACGGATACGCAGTATTTT. Amino acid sequence: CAEDRFHGIFCTDTQYF.

V is TRBV25-1 and J is TRBJ1-1; possible D gene TRBD1, 6 bases. The CDR3 runs to 13 residues. The ends were cut back, 5 bases at V and 10 bases at J, with 17 bases in the middle. CDR1 and CDR2 (germline): MGHDK, SYGVNS. CDR3 nucleotides: TGTGCCAGCAGTATCCAGGGGCGTGGTGCAGCTTTCTTT. Translating it yields CASSIQGRGAAFF.